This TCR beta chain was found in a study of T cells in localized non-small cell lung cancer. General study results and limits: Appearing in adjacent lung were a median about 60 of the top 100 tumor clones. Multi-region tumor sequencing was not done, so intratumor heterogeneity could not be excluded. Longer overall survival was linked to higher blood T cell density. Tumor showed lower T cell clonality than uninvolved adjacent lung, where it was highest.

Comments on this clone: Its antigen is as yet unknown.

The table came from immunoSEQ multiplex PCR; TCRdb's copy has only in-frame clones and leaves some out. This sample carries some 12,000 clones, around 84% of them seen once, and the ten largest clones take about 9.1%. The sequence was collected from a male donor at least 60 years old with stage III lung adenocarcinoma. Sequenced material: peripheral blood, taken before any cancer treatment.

CDR3 sequence: CASSPPWIIRYEQYF. The CDR3 nucleotides read TGTGCCAGCAGTCCCCCGTGGATAATCCGCTACGAGCAGTACTTC. The chain combines TRBV6-9 with TRBJ2-7; no clear D. The CDR3 totals 15 residues. Between the trimmed V and J ends, which lost 5 bases and 3 bases, there was a span of 17 bases. Germline values: CDR1 MNHGY, CDR2 SVAAGI.